The 5 T cell receptor beta chains reported below all come from one sample, sequenced in a study of blood T cell repertoires in COVID-19. Clones were read by immunoSEQ multiplex PCR, and TCRdb kept only the in-frame ones, dropping some. This table has around 220,000 clones, less than 90% appearing once. The source material was PBMCs or T cells enriched from blood (not recorded which). These receptors were obtained from a woman aged 40 to 50 who had recovered from COVID-19.

V and J are TRBV7-9 and TRBJ1-1; 8 bases align to TRBD1. The V segment lost 3 bases and the J segment 0 bases; nucleotides outside the gene matches: 15. CDR3 length: 19 amino acids. The germline CDR1 and CDR2 sequences are SEHNR and FQNEAQ (reference sequence). The CDR3 nucleotides are TGTGCCAGCAGCTTCACCTCGACAGGGGCACGGTTCTTGAACACTGAAGCTTTCTTT. Its protein is CASSFTSTGARFLNTEAFF.

V and J are TRBV27 and TRBJ1-1, with D unresolved. V was shortened by 6 bases and J by 0 bases, with 14 bases between the two germline ends. The CDR3 has 15 residues. Looked up from germline, CDR1 is MNHEY and CDR2 is SMNVEV (reference sequence). DNA for the CDR3: TGTGCCAGCAGCATTGGAGGGAGAATGAACACTGAAGCTTTCTTT. Translating gives CASSIGGRMNTEAFF.

V and J are TRBV9 and TRBJ2-1; tentative D call: TRBD2 (6 bases). V gave up 4 bases and J gave up 9 bases, with 20 bases separating them. The germline CDR1 and CDR2 sequences are SGDLS and YYNGEE. CDR3 length: 15 residues. The CDR3 loop is CASSPRALLGGEQFF. Here the CDR3 DNA reads TGTGCCAGCAGCCCAAGGGCTTTATTGGGGGGTGAGCAGTTCTTC.

The chain recombines TRBV4-3 with TRBJ1-5; possibly TRBD1 for D (6 bases). With 0 bases removed from V and 0 bases from J, the gap between germline ends came to 12 bases. Germline V CDR1 and CDR2: LGHNA, YSLEER. This CDR3 comprises 17 residues. As DNA, the CDR3 is TGCGCCAGCAGCCAAGATACGGGACACAGTAGCAATCAGCCCCAGCATTTT. Amino acids: CASSQDTGHSSNQPQHF.

V and J are TRBV2 and TRBJ2-7; 15 positions agree with TRBD2. V lost 9 bases, J lost 7 bases, and 10 bases stayed unmatched. Germline assignment: CDR1 SNHLY and CDR2 FYNNEI. This CDR3 has 15 residues. The DNA for the CDR3 is TGTGCCAGTTCAAGGACTAGCGGGAGGGCGGGGGAGCAGTACGTC. Residues: CASSRTSGRAGEQYV.